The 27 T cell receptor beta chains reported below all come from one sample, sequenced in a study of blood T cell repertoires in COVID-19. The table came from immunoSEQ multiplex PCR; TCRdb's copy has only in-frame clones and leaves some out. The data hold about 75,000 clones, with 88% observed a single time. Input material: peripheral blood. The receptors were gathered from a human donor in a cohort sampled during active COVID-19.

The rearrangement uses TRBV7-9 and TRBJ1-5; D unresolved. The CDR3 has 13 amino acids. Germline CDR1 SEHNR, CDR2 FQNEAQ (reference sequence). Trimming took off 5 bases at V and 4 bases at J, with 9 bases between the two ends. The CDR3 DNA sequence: TGTGCCAGCAGCACCCAGGAAAATCAGCCCCAGCATTTT. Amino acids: CASSTQENQPQHF.

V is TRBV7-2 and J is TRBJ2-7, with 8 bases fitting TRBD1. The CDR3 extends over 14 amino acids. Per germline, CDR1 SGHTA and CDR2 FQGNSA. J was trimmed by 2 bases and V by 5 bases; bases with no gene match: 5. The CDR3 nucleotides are TGTGCCAGCAGCCCCCTACAGGGGGCCTACGAGCAGTACTTC. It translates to CASSPLQGAYEQYF.

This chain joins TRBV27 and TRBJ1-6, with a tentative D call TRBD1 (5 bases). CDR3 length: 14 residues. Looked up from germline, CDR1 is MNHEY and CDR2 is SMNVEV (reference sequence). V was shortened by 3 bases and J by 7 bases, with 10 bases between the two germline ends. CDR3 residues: CASSFWGRNSPLHF. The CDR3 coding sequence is TGTGCCAGCAGTTTTTGGGGGAGGAATTCACCCCTCCACTTT.

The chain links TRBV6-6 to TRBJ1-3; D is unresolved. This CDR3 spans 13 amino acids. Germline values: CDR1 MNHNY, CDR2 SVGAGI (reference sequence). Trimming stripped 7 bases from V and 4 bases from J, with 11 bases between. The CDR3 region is CASIRPGGNTIYF. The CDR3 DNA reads TGTGCCAGCATCAGGCCGGGGGGAAACACCATATATTTT.

In DNA, the CDR3 is TGTGCCAGCAGCCCCCGGGGGGCCGGGGGTCAGCCCCAGCATTTT. Amino acids: CASSPRGAGGQPQHF. The gene calls are TRBV7-2 and TRBJ1-5, with D possibly matching TRBD1 (6 bases). There are 15 residues in the CDR3. Trimming left V 5 bases short and J 6 bases short, with 17 bases between. From germline, CDR1 is SGHTA and CDR2 FQGNSA.

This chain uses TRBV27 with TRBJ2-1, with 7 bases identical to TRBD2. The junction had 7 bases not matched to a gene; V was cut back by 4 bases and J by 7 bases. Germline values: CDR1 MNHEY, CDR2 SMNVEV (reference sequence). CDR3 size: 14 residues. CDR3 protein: CASSYGHGGNEQFF. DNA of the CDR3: TGTGCCAGCAGTTACGGACACGGGGGGAATGAGCAGTTCTTC.

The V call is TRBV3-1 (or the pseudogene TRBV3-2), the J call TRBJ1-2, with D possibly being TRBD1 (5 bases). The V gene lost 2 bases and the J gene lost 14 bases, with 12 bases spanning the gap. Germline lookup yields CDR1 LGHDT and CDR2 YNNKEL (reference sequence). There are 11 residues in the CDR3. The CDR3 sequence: CASSQLRDLTF. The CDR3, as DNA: TGTGCCAGCAGCCAACTGCGGGACCTTACCTTC.

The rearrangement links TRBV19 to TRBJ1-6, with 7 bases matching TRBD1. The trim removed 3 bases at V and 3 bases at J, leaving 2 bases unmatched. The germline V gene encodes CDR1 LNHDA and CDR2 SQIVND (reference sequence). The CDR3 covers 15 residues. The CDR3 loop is CASSIRDSYNSPLHF. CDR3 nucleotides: TGTGCCAGTAGTATTAGGGACAGCTATAATTCACCCCTCCACTTT.

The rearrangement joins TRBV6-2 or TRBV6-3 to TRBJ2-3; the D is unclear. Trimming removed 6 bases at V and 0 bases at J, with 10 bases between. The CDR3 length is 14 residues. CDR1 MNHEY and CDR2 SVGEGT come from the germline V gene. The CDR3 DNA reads TGTGCCAGCAGCCCTCCATTTAGCACAGATACGCAGTATTTT. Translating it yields CASSPPFSTDTQYF.

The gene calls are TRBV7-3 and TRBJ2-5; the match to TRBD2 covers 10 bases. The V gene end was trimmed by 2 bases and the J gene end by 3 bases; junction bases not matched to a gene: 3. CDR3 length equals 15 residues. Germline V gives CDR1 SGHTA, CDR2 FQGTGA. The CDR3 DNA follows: TGTGCCAGCAGCTTACTAGCGGGGGAAGAAGAGACCCAGTACTTC. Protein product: CASSLLAGEEETQYF.

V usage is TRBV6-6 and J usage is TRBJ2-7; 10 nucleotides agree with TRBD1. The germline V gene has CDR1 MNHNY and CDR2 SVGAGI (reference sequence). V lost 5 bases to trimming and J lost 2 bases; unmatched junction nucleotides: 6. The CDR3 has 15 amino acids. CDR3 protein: CASSPRQGAAYEQYF. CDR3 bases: TGTGCCAGCAGTCCGCGACAGGGGGCCGCCTACGAGCAGTACTTC.

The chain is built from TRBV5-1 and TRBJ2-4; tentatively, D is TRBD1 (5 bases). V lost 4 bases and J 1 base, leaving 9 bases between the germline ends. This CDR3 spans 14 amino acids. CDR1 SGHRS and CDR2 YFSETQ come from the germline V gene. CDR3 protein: CASSPGSAKNIQYF. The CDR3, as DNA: TGCGCCAGCAGCCCAGGGTCGGCCAAAAACATTCAGTACTTC.

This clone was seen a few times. The CDR3 sequence: CASSPTGNNQPQHF. The CDR3 coding sequence is TGTGCCAGCAGTCCGACAGGGAATAATCAGCCCCAGCATTTT. This chain connects TRBV3-1 (or the pseudogene TRBV3-2) to TRBJ1-5; 7 nucleotides line up with TRBD1. CDR3 size: 14 residues. Looked up from germline, CDR1 is LGHDT and CDR2 is YNNKEL (reference sequence). J gave up 4 bases and V 6 bases, and 6 bases lay outside the gene matches.

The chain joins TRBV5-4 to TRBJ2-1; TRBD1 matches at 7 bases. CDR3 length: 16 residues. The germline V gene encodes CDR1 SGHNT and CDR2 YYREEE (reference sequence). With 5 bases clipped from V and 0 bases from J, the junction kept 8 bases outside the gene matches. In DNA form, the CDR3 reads TGTGCCAGCAGACAGCCGGGACAGACCTCCTACAATGAGCAGTTCTTC. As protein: CASRQPGQTSYNEQFF.

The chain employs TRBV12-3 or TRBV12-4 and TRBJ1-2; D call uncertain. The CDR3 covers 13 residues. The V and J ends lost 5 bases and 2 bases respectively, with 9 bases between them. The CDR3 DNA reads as TGTGCCAGCAGTCGCCGGGGAAACTATGGCTACACCTTC. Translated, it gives CASSRRGNYGYTF.

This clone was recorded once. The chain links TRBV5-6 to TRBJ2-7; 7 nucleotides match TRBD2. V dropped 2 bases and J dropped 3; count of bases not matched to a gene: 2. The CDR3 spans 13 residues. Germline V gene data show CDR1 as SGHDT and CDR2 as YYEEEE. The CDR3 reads CASSLRGDYEQYF. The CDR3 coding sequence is TGTGCCAGCAGCTTACGGGGGGACTACGAGCAGTACTTC.

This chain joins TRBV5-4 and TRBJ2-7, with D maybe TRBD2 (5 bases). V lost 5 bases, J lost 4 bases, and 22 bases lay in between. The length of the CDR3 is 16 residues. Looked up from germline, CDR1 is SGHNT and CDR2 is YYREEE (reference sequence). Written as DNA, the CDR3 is TGTGCCAGCAGTGGACCCCCCAGCGGCTCTATTTACGAGCAGTACTTC. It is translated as CASSGPPSGSIYEQYF.

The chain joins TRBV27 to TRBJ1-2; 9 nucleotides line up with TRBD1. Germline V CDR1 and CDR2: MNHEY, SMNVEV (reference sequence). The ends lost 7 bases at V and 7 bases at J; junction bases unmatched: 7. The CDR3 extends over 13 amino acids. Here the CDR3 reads CASTTGGRVGYTF. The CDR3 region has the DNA TGTGCCAGCACGACAGGGGGAAGGGTTGGCTACACCTTC.

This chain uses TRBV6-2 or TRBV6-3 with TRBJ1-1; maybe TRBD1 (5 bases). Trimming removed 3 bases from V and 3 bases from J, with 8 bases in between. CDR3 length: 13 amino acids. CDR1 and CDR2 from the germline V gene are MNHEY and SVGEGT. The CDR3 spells CASSYRGDTEAFF. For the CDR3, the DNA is TGTGCCAGCAGTTATCGGGGGGACACTGAAGCTTTCTTT.

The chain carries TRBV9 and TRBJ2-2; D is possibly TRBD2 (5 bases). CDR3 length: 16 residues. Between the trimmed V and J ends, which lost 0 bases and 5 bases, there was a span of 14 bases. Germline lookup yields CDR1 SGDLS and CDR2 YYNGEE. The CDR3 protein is CASSVENPGVTGELFF. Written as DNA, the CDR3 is TGTGCCAGCAGCGTAGAGAACCCCGGGGTGACCGGGGAGCTGTTTTTT.

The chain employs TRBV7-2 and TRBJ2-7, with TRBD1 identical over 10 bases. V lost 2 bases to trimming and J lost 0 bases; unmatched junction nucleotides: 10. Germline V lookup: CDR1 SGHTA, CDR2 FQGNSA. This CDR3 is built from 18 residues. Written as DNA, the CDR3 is TGTGCCAGCAGCTTAAAGTCCGGGACAGGGGCGAGCTCCTACGAGCAGTACTTC. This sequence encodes CASSLKSGTGASSYEQYF.

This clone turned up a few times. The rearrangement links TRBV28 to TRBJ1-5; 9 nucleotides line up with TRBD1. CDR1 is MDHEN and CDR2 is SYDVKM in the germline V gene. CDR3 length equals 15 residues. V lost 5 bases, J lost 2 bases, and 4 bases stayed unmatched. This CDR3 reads CASSLRTGGNQPQHF. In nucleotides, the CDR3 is TGTGCCAGCAGTCTCAGGACAGGGGGCAATCAGCCCCAGCATTTT.

CDR3 coding DNA: TGTGCCAGCAGCCAAGCGCCCAAGGGGGTTGGGGAAAAACTGTTTTTT. Translating it yields CASSQAPKGVGEKLFF. The chain uses TRBV3-1 (or the pseudogene TRBV3-2) and TRBJ1-4; D may be TRBD1 (6 bases). The CDR3 loop spans 16 amino acids. The V and J ends lost 1 base and 8 bases respectively, with 17 bases between them. The germline V gene has CDR1 LGHDT and CDR2 YNNKEL (reference sequence).

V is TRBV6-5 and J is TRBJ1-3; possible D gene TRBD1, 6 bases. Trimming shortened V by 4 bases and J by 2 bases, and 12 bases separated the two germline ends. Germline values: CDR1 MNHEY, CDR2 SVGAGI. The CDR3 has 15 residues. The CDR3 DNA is TGTGCCAGCAGTTCTACCGGGACAACTGGAAACACCATATATTTT. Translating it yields CASSSTGTTGNTIYF.

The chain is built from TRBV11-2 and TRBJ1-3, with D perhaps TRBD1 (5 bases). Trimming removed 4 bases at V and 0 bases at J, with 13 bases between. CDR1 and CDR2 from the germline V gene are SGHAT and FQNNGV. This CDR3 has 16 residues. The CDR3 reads CASSSPRGSSGNTIYF. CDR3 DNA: TGTGCCAGCAGCTCCCCCCGGGGGAGCTCTGGAAACACCATATATTTT.

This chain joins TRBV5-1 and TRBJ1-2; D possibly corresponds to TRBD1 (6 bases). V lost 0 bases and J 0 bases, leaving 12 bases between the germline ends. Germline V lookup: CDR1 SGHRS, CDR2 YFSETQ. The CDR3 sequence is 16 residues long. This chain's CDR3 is CASSLGDTYANYGYTF. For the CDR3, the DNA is TGCGCCAGCAGCTTGGGGGACACCTACGCTAACTATGGCTACACCTTC.

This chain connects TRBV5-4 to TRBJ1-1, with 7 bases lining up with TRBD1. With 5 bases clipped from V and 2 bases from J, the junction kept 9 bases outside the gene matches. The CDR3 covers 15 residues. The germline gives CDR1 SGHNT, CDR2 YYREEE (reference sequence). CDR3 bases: TGTGCCAGCAGTTTAGGGACAGTACTAAACACTGAAGCTTTCTTT. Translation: CASSLGTVLNTEAFF.